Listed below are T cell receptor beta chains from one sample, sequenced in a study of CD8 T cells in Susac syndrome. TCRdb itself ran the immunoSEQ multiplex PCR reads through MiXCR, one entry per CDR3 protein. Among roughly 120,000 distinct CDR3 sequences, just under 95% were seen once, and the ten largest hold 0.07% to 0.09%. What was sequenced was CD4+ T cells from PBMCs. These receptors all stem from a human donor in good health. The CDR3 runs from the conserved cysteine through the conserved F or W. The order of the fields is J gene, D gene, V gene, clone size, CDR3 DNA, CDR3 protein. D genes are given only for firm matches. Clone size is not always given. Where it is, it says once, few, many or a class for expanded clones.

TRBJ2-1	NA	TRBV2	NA	TGTGCCAGCAGTGATAGCTCCTACAATGAGCAGTTCTTC	CASSDSSYNEQFF
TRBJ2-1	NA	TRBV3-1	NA	TGTGCCAGCAGCCAAGATAGGGGCAGGGCCCCCTACAATGAGCAGTTCTTC	CASSQDRGRAPYNEQFF
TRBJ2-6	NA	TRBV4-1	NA	TGCGCCAGCAGCCCCTTAGGGACTTCTCGGGCCAACGTCCTGACTTTC	CASSPLGTSRANVLTF
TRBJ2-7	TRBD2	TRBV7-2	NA	TGTGCCAGCAGCTTGGATAGCGGGAGGGCCGCCTACGAGCAGTACTTC	CASSLDSGRAAYEQYF
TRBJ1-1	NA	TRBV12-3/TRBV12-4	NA	TGTGCCAGCACCCAGGTCGGGGGGTCGAACACTGAAGCTTTCTTT	CASTQVGGSNTEAFF
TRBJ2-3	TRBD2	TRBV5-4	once	TGTGCCAGCAGCTTGTTCCTAGCGGGGAACACAGATACGCAGTATTTT	CASSLFLAGNTDTQYF
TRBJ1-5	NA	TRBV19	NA	TGTGCCAGTAGTCGCGGGGGCCCAAGCAATCAGCCCCAGCATTTT	CASSRGGPSNQPQHF
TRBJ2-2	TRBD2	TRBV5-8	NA	TGTGCCAGCAGCTACGGGACTAGCGGGACGAACACCGGGGAGCTGTTTTTT	CASSYGTSGTNTGELFF
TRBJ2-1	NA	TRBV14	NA	TGTGCCAGCAGCCAAGACCTTGATGTAAATGAGCAGTTCTTC	CASSQDLDVNEQFF
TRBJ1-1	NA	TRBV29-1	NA	TGCAGCGGTGGCCCGGGGGGGGCAGGTACTGAAGCTTTCTTT	CSGGPGGAGTEAFF
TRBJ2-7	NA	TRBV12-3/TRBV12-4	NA	TGTGCCAGCAGTTTAAGTCGGACCTACGAGCAGTACTTC	CASSLSRTYEQYF
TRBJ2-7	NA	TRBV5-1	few	TGCGCCAGCAGCCACACAGGGAGCAGTCCCTACGAGCAGTACTTC	CASSHTGSSPYEQYF
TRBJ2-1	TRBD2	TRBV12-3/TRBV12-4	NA	TGTGCCAGCAGCTATAGCGGGACGTCCTACAATGAGCAGTTCTTC	CASSYSGTSYNEQFF